This TCR beta chain was retrieved from a study of blood T cell repertoires in COVID-19. Study context: Samples representing acute and convalescent COVID-19 were sourced from the United States, Italy and Spain. The analysed material was cDNA or gDNA that came from T cells, B-cell-depleted T cells, or PBMCs.

This CDR3 contains 13 residues. The V end lost 6 bases, the J end lost 1 base, and 9 bases lay between the germline ends. Source study methods: Nucleated cell counts were estimated from reference gene primer amplification. Profiling relied on immunoSEQ multiplex PCR, and the TCRdb table lists in-frame clones only, not all of them. For V, J and clone size, that table is used; D and trimming come from the DNA. The sample records tens of thousands of clones, around 74% being singletons. This clone was seen only once. This receptor was identified in a man aged 70 or older with COVID-19, enrolled during active disease. The gene calls are TRBV12-3 or TRBV12-4 and TRBJ1-1; D is ambiguous. The sample was peripheral blood. CDR3 region: CASSYGRNTEAFF. The CDR3 DNA reads as TGTGCCAGCAGCTACGGTAGGAACACTGAAGCTTTCTTT.